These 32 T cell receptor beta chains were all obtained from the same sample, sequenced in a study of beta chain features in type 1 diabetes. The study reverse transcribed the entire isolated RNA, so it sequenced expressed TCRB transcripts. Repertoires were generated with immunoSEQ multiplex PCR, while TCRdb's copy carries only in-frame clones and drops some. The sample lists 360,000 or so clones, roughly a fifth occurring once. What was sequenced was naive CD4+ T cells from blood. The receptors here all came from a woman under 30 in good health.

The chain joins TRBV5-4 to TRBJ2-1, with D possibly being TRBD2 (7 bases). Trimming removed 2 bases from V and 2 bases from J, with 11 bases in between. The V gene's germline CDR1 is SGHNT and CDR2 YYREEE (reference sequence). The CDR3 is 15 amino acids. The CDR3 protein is CASSFAGATYNEQFF. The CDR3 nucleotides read TGTGCCAGCAGCTTCGCGGGGGCCACCTACAATGAGCAGTTCTTC.

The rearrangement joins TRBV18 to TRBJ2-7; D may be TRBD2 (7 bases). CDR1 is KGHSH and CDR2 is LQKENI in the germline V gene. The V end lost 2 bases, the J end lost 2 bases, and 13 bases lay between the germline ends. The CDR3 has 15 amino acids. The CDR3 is CASSPRGGEAYEQYF. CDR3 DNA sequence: TGTGCCAGCTCACCAAGGGGGGGGGAAGCCTACGAGCAGTACTTC. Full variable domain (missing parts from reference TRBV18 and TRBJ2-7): NAGVMQNPRHLVRRRGQEARLRCSPMKGHSHVYWYRQLPEEGLKFMVYLQKENIIDESGMPKERFSAEFPKEGPSILRIQQVVRGDSAAYFCASSPRGGEAYEQYFGPGTRLTVT.

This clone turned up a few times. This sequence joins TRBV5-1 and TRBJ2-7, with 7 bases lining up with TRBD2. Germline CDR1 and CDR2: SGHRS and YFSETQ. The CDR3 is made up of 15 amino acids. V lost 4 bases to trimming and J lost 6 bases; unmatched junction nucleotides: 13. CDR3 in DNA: TGCGCCAGCAGCCCATTCCGATCGTCTAGCGGCGAGCAGTACTTC. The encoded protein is CASSPFRSSSGEQYF.

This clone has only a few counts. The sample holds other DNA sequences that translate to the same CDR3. CDR3 in DNA: TGCAGCGTAGGGCAGGGGAACACTGAAGCTTTCTTT. As protein: CSVGQGNTEAFF. This rearrangement joins TRBV29-1 to TRBJ1-1; D possibly corresponds to TRBD1 (5 bases). Trimming cost V 6 bases and J 1 base, with 9 bases left between them. Germline V lookup: CDR1 SQVTM, CDR2 ANQGSEA. This CDR3 has 12 residues.

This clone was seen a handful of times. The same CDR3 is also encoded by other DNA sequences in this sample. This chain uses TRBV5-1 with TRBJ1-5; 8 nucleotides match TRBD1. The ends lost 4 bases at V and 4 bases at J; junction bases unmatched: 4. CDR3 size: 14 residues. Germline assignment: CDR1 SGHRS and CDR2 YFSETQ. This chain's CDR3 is CASSPTGGNQPQHF. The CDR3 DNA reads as TGCGCCAGCAGCCCCACAGGGGGGAATCAGCCCCAGCATTTT.

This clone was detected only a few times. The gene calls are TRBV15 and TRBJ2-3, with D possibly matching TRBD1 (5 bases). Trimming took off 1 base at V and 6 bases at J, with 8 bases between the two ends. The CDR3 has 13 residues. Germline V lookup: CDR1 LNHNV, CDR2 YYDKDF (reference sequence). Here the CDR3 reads CATSRVGADTQYF. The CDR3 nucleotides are TGTGCCACCAGCAGAGTAGGGGCCGATACGCAGTATTTT.

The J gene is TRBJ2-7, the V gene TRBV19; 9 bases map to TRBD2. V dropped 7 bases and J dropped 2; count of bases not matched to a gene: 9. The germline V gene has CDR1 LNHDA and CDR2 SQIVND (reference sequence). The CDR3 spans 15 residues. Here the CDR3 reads CASNEAAGGTYEQYF. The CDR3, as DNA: TGTGCCAGTAACGAGGCAGCGGGGGGAACCTACGAGCAGTACTTC.

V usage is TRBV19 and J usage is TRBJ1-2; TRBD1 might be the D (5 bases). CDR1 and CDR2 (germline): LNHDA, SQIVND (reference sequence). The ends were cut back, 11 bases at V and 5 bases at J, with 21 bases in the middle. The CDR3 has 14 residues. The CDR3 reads CASLPGRVRYGYTF. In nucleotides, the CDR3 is TGTGCCTCCCTGCCGGGCAGGGTGAGGTATGGCTACACCTTC.

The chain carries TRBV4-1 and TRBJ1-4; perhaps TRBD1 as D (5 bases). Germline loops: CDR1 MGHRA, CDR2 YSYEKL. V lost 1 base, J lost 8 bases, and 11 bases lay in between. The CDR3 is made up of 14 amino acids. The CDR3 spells CASSQGRGQEKLFF. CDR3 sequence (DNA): TGCGCCAGCAGCCAAGGGAGGGGTCAAGAAAAACTGTTTTTT.

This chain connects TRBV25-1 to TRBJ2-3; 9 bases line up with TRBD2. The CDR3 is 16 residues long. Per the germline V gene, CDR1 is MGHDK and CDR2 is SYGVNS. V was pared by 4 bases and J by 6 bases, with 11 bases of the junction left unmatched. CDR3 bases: TGTGCCAGCAGTGGCCGACTAGCGGTAGACTGGGATACGCAGTATTTT. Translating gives CASSGRLAVDWDTQYF.

This chain's CDR3 is CASSARQGFQPQHF. The CDR3 nucleotides read TGTGCCAGTAGTGCCCGACAGGGGTTCCAGCCCCAGCATTTT. The rearrangement uses TRBV19 and TRBJ1-5; 8 nucleotides line up with TRBD1. This CDR3 is 14 amino acids long. V lost 5 bases and J lost 7; bases outside the gene matches: 7. Germline V lookup: CDR1 LNHDA, CDR2 SQIVND (reference sequence).

The CDR3 DNA reads as TGTGCCAGCAGCGGACTTTATAGCAATCAGCCCCAGCATTTT. Translating it yields CASSGLYSNQPQHF. The J gene is TRBJ1-5, the V gene TRBV6-1; D is uncertain. This CDR3 contains 14 residues. Trimming cost V 6 bases and J 0 bases, with 9 bases left between them. The germline V gene has CDR1 MNHNS and CDR2 SASEGT.

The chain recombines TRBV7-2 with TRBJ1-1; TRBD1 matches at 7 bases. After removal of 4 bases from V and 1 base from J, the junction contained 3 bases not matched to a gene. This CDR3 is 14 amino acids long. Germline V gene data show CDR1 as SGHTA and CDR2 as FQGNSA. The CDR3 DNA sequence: TGTGCCAGCAGCTCGGACAGGAGGAACACTGAAGCTTTCTTT. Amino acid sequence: CASSSDRRNTEAFF.

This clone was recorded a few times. The CDR3 bases are TGTGCCAGCAGCTTGGGACAGCACCAAGAGACCCAGTACTTC. This translates into CASSLGQHQETQYF. The V gene is TRBV7-3, the J gene TRBJ2-5; 7 bases are shared with TRBD1. J lost 0 bases, V lost 3 bases, and 1 base had no gene match. The length of the CDR3 is 14 residues. The germline V gene has CDR1 SGHTA and CDR2 FQGTGA. The full variable domain, rest sourced from reference TRBV7-3 and TRBJ2-5, is GAGVSQTPSNKVTEKGKYVELRCDPISGHTALYWYRQSLGQGPEFLIYFQGTGAADDSGLPNDRFFAVRPEGSVSTLKIQRTERGDSAVYLCASSLGQHQETQYFGPGTRLLVL.

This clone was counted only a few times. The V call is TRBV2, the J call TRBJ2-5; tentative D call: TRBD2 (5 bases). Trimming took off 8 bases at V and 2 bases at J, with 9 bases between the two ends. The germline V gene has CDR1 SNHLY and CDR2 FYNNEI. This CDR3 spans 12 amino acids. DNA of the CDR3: TGTGCCAGCGGGAGAAATCAAGAGACCCAGTACTTC. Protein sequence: CASGRNQETQYF.

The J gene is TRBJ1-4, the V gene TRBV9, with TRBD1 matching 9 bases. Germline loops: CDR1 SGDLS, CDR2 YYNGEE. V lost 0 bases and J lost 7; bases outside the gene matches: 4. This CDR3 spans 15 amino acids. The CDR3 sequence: CASSVGTGEGEKLFF. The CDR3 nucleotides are TGTGCCAGCAGCGTAGGGACAGGGGAAGGTGAAAAACTGTTTTTT. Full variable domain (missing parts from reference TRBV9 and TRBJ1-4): DSGVTQTPKHLITATGQRVTLRCSPRSGDLSVYWYQQSLDQGLQFLIQYYNGEERAKGNILERFSAQQFPDLHSELNLSSLELGDSALYFCASSVGTGEGEKLFFGSGTQLSVL.

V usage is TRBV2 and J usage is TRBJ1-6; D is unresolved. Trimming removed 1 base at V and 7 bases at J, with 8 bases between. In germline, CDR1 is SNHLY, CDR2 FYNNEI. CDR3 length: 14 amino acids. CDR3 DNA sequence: TGTGCCAGCAGTGAAGGGCCGCCAAATTCACCCCTCCACTTT. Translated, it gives CASSEGPPNSPLHF.

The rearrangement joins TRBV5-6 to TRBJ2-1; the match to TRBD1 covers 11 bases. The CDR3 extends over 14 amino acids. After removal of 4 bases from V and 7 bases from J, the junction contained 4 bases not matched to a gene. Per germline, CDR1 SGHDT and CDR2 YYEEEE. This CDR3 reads CASSHRDRGNEQFF. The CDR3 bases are TGTGCCAGCAGCCACCGGGACAGGGGGAATGAGCAGTTCTTC.

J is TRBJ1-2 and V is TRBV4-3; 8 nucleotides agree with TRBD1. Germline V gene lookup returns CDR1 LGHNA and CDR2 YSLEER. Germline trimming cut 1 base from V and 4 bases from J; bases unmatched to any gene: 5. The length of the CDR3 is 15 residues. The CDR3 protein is CASSQAGGSFYGYTF. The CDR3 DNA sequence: TGCGCCAGCAGCCAAGCAGGGGGCTCCTTCTATGGCTACACCTTC.

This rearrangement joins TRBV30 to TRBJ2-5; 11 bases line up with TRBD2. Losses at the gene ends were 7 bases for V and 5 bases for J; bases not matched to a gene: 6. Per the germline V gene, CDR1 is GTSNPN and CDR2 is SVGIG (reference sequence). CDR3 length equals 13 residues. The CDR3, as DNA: TGTGCCTCCTCCCCTAGCGGGGGGGAGACCCAGTACTTC. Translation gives CASSPSGGETQYF.

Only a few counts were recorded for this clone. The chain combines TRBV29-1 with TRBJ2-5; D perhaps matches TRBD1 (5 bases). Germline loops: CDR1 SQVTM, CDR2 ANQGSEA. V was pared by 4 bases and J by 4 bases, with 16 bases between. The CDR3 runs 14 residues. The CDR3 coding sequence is TGCAGCGTTGCATGGGGCTTAGCTGGAGAGACCCAGTACTTC. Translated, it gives CSVAWGLAGETQYF.

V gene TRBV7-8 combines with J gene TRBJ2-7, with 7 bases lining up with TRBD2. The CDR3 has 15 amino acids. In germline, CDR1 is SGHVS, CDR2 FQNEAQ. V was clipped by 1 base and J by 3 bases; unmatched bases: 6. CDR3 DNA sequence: TGTGCCAGCAGCTTAGGGCTAGCGGAATACTACGAGCAGTACTTC. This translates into CASSLGLAEYYEQYF.

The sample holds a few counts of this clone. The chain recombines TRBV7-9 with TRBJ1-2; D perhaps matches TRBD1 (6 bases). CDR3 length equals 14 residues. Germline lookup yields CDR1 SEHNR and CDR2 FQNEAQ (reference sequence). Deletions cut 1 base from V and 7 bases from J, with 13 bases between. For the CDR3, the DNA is TGTGCCAGCAGCTTAGTTCAGGGGCTCGGTGGCTACACCTTC. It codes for CASSLVQGLGGYTF.

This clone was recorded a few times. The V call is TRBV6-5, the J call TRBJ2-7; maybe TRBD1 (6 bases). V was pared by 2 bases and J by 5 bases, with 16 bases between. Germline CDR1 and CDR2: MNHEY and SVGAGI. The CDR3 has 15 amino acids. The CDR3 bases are TGTGCCAGCAGTTACACTCTGGGGGCAATCGACGAGCAGTACTTC. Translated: CASSYTLGAIDEQYF.

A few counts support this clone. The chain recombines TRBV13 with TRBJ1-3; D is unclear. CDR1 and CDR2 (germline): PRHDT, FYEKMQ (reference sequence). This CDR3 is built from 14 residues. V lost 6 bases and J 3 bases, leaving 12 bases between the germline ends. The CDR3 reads CASRPDRVGNTIYF. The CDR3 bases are TGTGCCAGCAGACCTGACCGGGTTGGAAACACCATATATTTT.

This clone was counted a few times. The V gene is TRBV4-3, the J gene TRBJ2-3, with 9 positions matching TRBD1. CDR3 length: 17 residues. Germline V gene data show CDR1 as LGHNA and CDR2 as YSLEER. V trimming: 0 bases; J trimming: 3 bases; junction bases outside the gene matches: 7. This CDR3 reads CASSQDPGTGWTDTQYF. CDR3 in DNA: TGCGCCAGCAGCCAAGACCCCGGGACAGGGTGGACAGATACGCAGTATTTT.

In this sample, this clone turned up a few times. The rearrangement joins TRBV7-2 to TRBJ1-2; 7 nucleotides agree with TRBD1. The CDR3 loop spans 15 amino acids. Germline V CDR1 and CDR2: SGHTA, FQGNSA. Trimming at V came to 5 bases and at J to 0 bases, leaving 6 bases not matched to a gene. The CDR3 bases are TGTGCCAGCAGCCCTCAGACAGGGACTAACTATGGCTACACCTTC. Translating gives CASSPQTGTNYGYTF.

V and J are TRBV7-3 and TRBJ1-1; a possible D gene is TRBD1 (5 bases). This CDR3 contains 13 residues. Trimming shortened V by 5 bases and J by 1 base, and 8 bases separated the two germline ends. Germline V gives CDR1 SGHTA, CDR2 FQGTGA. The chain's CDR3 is CASSTTGNTEAFF. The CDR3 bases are TGTGCCAGCAGCACCACAGGGAACACTGAAGCTTTCTTT.

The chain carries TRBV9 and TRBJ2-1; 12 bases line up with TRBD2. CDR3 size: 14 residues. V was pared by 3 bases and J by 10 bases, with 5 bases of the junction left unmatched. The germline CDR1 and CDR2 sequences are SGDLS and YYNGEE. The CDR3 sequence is CASSAPGLAGEQFF. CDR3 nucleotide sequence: TGTGCCAGCAGCGCGCCGGGACTAGCGGGCGAGCAGTTCTTC. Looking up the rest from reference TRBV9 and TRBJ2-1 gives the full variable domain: DSGVTQTPKHLITATGQRVTLRCSPRSGDLSVYWYQQSLDQGLQFLIQYYNGEERAKGNILERFSAQQFPDLHSELNLSSLELGDSALYFCASSAPGLAGEQFFGPGTRLTVL.

CDR3 protein: CASSPNPGTGFNYGYTF. For the CDR3, the DNA is TGTGCCAGCTCACCCAACCCCGGGACAGGGTTCAACTATGGCTACACCTTC. The rearrangement joins TRBV18 to TRBJ1-2; 9 positions match TRBD1. The V gene end was trimmed by 3 bases and the J gene end by 2 bases; junction bases not matched to a gene: 10. CDR3 length: 17 amino acids. Germline V gene sequence: CDR1 KGHSH, CDR2 LQKENI.

CDR3 in amino acids: CATSRDYWRQGTGANVLTF. For the CDR3, the DNA is TGTGCCACCAGCAGAGATTACTGGCGACAGGGCACTGGGGCCAACGTCCTGACTTTC. This chain links TRBV15 with TRBJ2-6; 7 bases line up with TRBD1. The CDR3 runs to 19 residues. V lost 0 bases and J lost 2; bases outside the gene matches: 10. From germline, CDR1 is LNHNV and CDR2 YYDKDF (reference sequence).

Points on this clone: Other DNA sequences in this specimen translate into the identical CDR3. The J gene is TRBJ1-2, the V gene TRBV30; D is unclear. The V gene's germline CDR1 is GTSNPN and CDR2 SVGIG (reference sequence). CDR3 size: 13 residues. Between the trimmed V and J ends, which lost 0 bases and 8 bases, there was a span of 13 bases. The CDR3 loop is CAWSVIGGGGYTF. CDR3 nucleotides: TGTGCCTGGAGTGTAATTGGCGGAGGAGGCTACACCTTC.